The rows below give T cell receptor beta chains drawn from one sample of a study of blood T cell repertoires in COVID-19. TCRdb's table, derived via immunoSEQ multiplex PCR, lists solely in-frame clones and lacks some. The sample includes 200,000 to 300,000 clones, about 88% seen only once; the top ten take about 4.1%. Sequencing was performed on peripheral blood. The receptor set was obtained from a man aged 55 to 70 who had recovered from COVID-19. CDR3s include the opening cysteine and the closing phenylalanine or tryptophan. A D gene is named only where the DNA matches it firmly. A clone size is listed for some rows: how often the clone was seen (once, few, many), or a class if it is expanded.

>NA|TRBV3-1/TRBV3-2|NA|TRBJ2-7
TGTGCCAGCAGCCAGGCCGCAACCTACGAGCAGTACTTC
CASSQAATYEQYF
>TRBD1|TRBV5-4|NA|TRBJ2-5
TGTGCCAGCAGCGTGGGGACAGCCCAAGAGACCCAGTACTTC
CASSVGTAQETQYF
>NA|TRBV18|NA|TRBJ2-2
TGTGCCACCTCCGCCGACTCCAACACCGGGGAGCTGTTTTTT
CATSADSNTGELFF
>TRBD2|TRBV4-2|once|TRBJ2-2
TGTGCCAGCACCCTTGACGGGGGGGCAAGCACCGGGGAGCTGTTTTTT
CASTLDGGASTGELFF
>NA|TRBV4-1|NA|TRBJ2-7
TGCGCCAGCAGCCGAACCGACACCTACGAGCAGTACTTC
CASSRTDTYEQYF
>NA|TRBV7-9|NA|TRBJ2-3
TGTGCCAGCAGCTTGATTGGAGACAGCACAGATACGCAGTATTTT
CASSLIGDSTDTQYF
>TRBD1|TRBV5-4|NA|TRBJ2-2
TGTGCCAGCAGCTATTCCACAGGGGGACTGAACACCGGGGAGCTGTTTTTT
CASSYSTGGLNTGELFF
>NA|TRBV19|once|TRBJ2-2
TGTGCCAGTAGTATAGGTCCCGGGACCGGGGAGCTGTTTTTT
CASSIGPGTGELFF
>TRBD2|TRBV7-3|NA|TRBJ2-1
TGTGCCAGCAAGCCAACTAGCGATTCGGATGAGCAGTTCTTC
CASKPTSDSDEQFF
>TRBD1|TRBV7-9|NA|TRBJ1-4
TGTGCCAGCATCCAAGCCCCCGGACAGGGAATTGAAAAACTGTTTTTT
CASIQAPGQGIEKLFF
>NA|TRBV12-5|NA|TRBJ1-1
TGTGCTAGTGGTTCCTACAATACAGGGAACACTGAAGCTTTCTTT
CASGSYNTGNTEAFF
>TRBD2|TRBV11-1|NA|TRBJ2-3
TGTGCCAGCAGCCCCCAACTAGCGGGCACAGATACGCAGTATTTT
CASSPQLAGTDTQYF
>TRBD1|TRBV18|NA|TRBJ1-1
TGTGCCAGCTCACCACAGGGGGCAAGCGCTGAAGCTTTCTTT
CASSPQGASAEAFF
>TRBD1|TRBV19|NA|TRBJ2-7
TGTGCCAGTAGTATTCGGGGACAGGGGGCCGAGCAGTACTTC
CASSIRGQGAEQYF
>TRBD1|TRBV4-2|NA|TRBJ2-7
TGTGCCAGCAGCCAAGAGCCGGGACAGATCTACGAGCAGTACTTC
CASSQEPGQIYEQYF
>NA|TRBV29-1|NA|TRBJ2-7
TGCAGCGTTGTAGGGGGGGCAGGGCACGAGCAGTACTTC
CSVVGGAGHEQYF
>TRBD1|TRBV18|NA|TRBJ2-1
TGTGCCAGCTCACCAACACCGGACAGGAGGAACAATGAGCAGTTCTTC
CASSPTPDRRNNEQFF
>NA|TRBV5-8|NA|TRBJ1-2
TGTGCCAGCAGCTTGGTGAAGGGGAACTATGGCTACACCTTC
CASSLVKGNYGYTF
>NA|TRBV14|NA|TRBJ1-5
TGTGCCAGCAGCAAGCAGGGGAATCAGCCCCAGCATTTT
CASSKQGNQPQHF
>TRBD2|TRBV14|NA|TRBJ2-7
TGTGCCAGCAGCCCCCCGGGGGCGGGGGGCCAGTACTTC
CASSPPGAGGQYF
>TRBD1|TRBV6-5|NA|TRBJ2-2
TGTGCCAGCACAACGACAGGGGCCGGGGAGCTGTTTTTT
CASTTTGAGELFF
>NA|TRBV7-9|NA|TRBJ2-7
TGTGCCAGCAGCTTGGGGGGACACGAGCAGTACTTC
CASSLGGHEQYF
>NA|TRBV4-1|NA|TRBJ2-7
TGCGCCAGCAGCCAAGACTGGCAGGGGACTACCTACGAGCAGTACTTC
CASSQDWQGTTYEQYF
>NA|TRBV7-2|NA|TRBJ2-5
TGTGCCAGCAGCTCCTCGGGCGGGGGCCCTCAAGAGACCCAGTACTTC
CASSSSGGGPQETQYF
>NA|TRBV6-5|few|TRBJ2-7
TGTGCCAGCCGGGTCAGGCAGGGGCTTCCGTCCGAGCAGTACTTC
CASRVRQGLPSEQYF
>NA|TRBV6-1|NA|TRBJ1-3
TGTGCCAGCAGTGAGAACAGCCTCTCTGGAAACACCATATATTTT
CASSENSLSGNTIYF
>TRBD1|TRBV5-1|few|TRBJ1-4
TGCGCCAGCAGCACAGGACAGGGTTGGGAAAAACTGTTTTTT
CASSTGQGWEKLFF
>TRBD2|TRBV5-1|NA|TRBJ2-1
TGCGCCAGCAGCTTGGTAGCGGGGGGCACCTACAATGAGCAGTTCTTC
CASSLVAGGTYNEQFF
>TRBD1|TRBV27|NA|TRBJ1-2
TGTGCCAGCAGTTTGCGGAGACAGGGGCAAGTTAACTATGGCTACACCTTC
CASSLRRQGQVNYGYTF
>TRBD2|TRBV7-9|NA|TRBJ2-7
TGTGCCAGCAGCAGTAGCGGGGGGTCACAGCAGTACTTC
CASSSSGGSQQYF
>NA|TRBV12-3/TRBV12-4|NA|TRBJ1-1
TGTGCCAGCGGATCGTGGGCGAACACTGAAGCTTTCTTT
CASGSWANTEAFF
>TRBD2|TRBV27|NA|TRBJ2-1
TGTGCCAGCAGTTTTAAGGGCCCTAGCGGGGCCCAAAGCTCCTACAATGAGCAGTTCTTC
CASSFKGPSGAQSSYNEQFF
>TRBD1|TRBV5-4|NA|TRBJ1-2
TGTGCCAGCAGCTTGGCCCGACAGGGCGGCGGCTACACCTTC
CASSLARQGGGYTF
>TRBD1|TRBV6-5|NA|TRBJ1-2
TGTGCCAGCAGTTACCCTAGGACAGGGGGACTAAATGGCTACACCTTC
CASSYPRTGGLNGYTF
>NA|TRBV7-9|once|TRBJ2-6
TGTGCCAGCAGTTCCACAGGGTTCTCTGGGGCCAACGTCCTGACTTTC
CASSSTGFSGANVLTF
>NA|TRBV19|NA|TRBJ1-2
TGTGCCAGTAGCACCCGGGTAGACTCCTATGGCTACACCTTC
CASSTRVDSYGYTF
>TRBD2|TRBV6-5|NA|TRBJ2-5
TGTGCCAGCAGGAAGGGCGGGGGATTACAAGAGACCCAGTACTTC
CASRKGGGLQETQYF
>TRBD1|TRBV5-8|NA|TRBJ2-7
TGTGCCAGCAGCTCCAACCGACCGGGACAGGGCTACGAGCAGTACTTC
CASSSNRPGQGYEQYF
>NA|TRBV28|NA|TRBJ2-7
TGTGCCAGCAGTCTGGACAGTTCCGAGCAGTACTTC
CASSLDSSEQYF
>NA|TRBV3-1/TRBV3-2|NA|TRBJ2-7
TGTGCCAGCAGCCCAAACGCGGGGGCCCGATCCTACGAGCAGTACTTC
CASSPNAGARSYEQYF
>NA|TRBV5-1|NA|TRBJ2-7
TGCGCCAGCAGCTTGGTGGGCGAGCCAGCCTACGAGCAGTACTTC
CASSLVGEPAYEQYF
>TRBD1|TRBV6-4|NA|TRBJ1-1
TGTGCCAGCAGTGACATAGACAGGGGGCCTGAAGCTTTCTTT
CASSDIDRGPEAFF
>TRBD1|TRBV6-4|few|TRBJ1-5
TGTGCCAGCACCCCGGGGACAGGCGACCAGCCCCAGCATTTT
CASTPGTGDQPQHF
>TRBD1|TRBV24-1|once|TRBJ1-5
TGTGCCGCTATAGGACAGGCACGGGCCAATCAGCCCCAGCATTTT
CAAIGQARANQPQHF